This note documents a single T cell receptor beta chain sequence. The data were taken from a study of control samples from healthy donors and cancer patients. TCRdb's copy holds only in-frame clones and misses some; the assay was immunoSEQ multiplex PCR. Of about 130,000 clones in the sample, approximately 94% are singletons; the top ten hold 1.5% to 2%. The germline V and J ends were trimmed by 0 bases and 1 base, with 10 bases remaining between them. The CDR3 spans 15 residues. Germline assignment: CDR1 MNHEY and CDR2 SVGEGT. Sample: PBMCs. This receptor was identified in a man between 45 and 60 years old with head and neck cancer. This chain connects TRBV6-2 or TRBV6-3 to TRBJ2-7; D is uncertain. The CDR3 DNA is TGTGCCAGCAGTTACTCGCGAATACTTTCCTACGAGCAGTACTTC. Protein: CASSYSRILSYEQYF.